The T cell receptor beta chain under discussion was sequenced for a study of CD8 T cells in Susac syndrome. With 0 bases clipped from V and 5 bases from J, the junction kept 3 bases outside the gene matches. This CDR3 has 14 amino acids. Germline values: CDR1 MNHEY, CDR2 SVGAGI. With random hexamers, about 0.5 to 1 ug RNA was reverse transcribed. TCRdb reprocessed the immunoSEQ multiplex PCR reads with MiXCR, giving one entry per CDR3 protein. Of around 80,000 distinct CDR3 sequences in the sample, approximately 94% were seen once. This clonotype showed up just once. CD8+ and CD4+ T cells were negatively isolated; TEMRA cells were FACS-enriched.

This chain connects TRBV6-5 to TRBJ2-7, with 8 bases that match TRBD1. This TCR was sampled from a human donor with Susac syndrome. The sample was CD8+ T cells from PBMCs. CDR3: CASSYSGQGDEQYF. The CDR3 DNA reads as TGTGCCAGCAGTTACTCTGGACAGGGTGACGAGCAGTACTTC.